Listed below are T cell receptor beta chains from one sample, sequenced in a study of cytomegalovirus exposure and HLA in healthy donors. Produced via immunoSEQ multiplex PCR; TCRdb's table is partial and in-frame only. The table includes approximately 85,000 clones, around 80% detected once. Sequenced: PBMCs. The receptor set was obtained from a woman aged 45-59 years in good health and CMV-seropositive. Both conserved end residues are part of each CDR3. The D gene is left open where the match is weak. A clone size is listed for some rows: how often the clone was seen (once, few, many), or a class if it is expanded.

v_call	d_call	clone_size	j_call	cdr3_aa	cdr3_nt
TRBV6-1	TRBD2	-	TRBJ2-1	CASRWGLAAYNEQFF	TGTGCCAGCAGATGGGGACTAGCGGCGTACAATGAGCAGTTCTTC
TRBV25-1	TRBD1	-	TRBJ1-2	CASSEGQGHGYTF	TGTGCCAGCAGCGAGGGACAGGGGCATGGCTACACCTTC
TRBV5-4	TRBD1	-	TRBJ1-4	CASSFRQGGEKLFF	TGTGCCAGCAGCTTTCGACAGGGTGGTGAAAAACTGTTTTTT
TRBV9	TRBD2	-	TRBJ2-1	CASSVLGGSDEQFF	TGTGCCAGCAGCGTACTTGGCGGGAGCGATGAGCAGTTCTTC
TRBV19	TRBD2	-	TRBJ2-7	CASKRRGGEQYF	TGTGCCAGTAAGAGGCGGGGGGGCGAGCAGTACTTC
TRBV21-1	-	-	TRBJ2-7	CASSPRDRTYEQYF	TGTGCCAGCAGCCCCCGGGACAGGACCTACGAGCAGTACTTC
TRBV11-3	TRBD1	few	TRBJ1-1	CASSRGTGLEAFF	TGTGCCAGCAGCCGAGGGACAGGCCTTGAAGCTTTCTTT
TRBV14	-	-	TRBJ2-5	CASSQGQARETQYF	TGTGCCAGCAGCCAAGGGCAGGCAAGAGAGACCCAGTACTTC
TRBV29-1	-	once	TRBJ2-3	CSRFSHTQYF	TGCAGCCGGTTCTCTCATACGCAGTATTTT
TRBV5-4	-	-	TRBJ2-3	CASSLDPGTDTQYF	TGTGCCAGCAGCTTGGATCCGGGAACAGATACGCAGTATTTT
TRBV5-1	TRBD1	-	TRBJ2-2	CASSLTGDGGELFF	TGCGCCAGCAGCTTGACAGGGGACGGCGGGGAGCTGTTTTTT
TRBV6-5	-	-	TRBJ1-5	CASSSSGLYNQPQHF	TGTGCCAGCAGTTCCTCCGGACTGTATAATCAGCCCCAGCATTTT
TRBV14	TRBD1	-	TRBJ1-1	CASSSLTLGQGTEAFF	TGTGCCAGCAGCTCGCTCACTTTGGGACAGGGGACTGAAGCTTTCTTT